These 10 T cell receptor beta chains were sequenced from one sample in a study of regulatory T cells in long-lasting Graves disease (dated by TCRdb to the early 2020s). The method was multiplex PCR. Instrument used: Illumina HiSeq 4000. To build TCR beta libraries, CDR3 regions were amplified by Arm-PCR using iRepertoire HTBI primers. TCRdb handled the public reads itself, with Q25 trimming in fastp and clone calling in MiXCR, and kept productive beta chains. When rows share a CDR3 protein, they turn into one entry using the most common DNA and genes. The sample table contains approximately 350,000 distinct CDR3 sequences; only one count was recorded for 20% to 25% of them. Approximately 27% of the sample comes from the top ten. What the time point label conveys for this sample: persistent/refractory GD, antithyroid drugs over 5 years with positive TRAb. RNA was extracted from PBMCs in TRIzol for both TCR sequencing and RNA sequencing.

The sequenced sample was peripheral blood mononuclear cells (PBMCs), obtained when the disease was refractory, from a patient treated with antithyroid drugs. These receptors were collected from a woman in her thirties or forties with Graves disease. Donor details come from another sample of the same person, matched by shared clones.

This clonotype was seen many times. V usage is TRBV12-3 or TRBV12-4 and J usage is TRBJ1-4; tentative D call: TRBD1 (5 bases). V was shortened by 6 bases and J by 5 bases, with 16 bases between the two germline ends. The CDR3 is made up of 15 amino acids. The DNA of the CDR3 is TGTGCCAGCAGGTGGACCGGGCCAGGGAATGAAAAACTGTTTTTT. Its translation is CASRWTGPGNEKLFF.

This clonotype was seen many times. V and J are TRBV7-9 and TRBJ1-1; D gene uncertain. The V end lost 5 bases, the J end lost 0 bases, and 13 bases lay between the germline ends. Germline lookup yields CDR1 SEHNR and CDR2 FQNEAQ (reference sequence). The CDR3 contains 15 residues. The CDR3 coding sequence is TGTGCCAGCAGCCCCCGTAGCAGCATGAACACTGAAGCTTTCTTT. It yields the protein CASSPRSSMNTEAFF.

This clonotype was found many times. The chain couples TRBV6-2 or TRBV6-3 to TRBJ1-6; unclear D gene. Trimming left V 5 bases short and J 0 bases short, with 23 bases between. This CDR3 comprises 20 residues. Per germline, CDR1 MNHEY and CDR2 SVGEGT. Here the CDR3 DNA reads TGTGCCAGCAGTGTGGGTGAGGAGTTGGAGCTAAGCTCCTATAATTCACCCCTCCACTTT. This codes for CASSVGEELELSSYNSPLHF.

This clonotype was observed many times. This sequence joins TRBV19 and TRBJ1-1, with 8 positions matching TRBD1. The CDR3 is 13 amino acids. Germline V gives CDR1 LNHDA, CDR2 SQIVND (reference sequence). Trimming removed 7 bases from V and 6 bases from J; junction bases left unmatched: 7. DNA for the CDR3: TGTGCCAGTAACCGACAGGGGAGCCCTGAAGCTTTCTTT. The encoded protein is CASNRQGSPEAFF.

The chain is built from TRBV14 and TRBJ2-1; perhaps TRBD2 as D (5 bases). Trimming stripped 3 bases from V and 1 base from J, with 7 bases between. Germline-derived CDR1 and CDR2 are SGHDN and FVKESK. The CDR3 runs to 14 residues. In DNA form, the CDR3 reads TGTGCCAGCAGCCAGGGAGCGTCCTACAATGAGCAGTTCTTC. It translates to CASSQGASYNEQFF. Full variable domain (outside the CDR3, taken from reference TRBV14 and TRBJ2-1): EAGVTQFPSHSVIEKGQTVTLRCDPISGHDNLYWYRRVMGKEIKFLLHFVKESKQDESGMPNNRFLAERTGGTYSTLKVQPAELEDSGVYFCASSQGASYNEQFFGPGTRLTVL.

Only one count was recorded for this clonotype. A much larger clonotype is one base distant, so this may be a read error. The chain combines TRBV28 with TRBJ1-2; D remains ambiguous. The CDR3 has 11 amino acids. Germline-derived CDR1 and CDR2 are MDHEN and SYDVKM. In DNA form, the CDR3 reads TGTGTCAGCAGTTCCCGAGGCGGCTACACCTTC. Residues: CVSSSRGGYTF.

The CDR3 nucleotides read TGTGCCAGCAGCCAAGACCCCACGGAGGCCTACGAGCAGTACTTC. Protein: CASSQDPTEAYEQYF. The V call is TRBV3-1, the J call TRBJ2-7; D is possibly TRBD2 (5 bases). V was pared by 0 bases and J by 2 bases, with 11 bases between. The CDR3 consists of 15 residues. Germline CDR1 LGHDT, CDR2 YNNKEL (reference sequence).

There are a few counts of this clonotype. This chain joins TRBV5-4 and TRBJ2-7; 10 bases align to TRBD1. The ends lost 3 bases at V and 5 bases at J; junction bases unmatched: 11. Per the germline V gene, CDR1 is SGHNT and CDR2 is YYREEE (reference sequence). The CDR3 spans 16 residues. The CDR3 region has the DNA TGTGCCAGCAGCTCTTCAGACAGGGGGCTAATTCACGAGCAGTACTTC. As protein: CASSSSDRGLIHEQYF.

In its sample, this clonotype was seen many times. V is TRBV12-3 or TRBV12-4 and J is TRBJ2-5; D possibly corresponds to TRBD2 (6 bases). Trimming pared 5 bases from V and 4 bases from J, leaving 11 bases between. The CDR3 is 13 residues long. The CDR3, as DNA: TGTGCCAGCAGTCTGGGGGGAGTAGAGACCCAGTACTTC. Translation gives CASSLGGVETQYF.

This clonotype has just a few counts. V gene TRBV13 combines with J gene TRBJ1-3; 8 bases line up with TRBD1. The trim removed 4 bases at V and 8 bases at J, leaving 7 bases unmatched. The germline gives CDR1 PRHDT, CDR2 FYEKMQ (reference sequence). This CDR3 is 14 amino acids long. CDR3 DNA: TGTGCCAGCAGCTGGACAGGGTTCGGGGACACCATATATTTT. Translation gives CASSWTGFGDTIYF.